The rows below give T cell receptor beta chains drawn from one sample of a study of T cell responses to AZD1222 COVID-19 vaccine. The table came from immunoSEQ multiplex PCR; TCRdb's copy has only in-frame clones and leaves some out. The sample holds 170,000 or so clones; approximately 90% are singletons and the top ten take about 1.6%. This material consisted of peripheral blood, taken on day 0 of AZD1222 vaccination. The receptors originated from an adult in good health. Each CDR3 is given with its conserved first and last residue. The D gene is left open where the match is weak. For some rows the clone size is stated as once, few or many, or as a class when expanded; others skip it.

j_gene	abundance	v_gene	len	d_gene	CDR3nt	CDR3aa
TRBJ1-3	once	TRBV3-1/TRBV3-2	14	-	TGTGCCAGCAGCCAGCGCGGCTCTGGAAACACCATATATTTT	CASSQRGSGNTIYF
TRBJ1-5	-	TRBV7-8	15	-	TGTGCCAGCAGCGTGGGAAAGGTTAGCAATCAGCCCCAGCATTTT	CASSVGKVSNQPQHF
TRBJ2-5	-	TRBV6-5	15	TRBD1	TGTGCCAGCAGTTACTCGACAGGGGTCGGAGAGACCCAGTACTTC	CASSYSTGVGETQYF
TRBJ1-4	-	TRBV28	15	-	TGTGCCAGCAGTTTGCCGGGCTCAACTAATGAAAAACTGTTTTTT	CASSLPGSTNEKLFF
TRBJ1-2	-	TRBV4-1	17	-	TGCGCCAGCAGCCAAGATCAGGGGCTGCCAGGGGTCTTAGGCTACACCTTC	CASSQDQGLPGVLGYTF
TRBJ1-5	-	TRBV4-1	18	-	TGCGCCAGCAGCCAAGATCGGCTTGACTTACTAAGACATCAGCCCCAGCATTTT	CASSQDRLDLLRHQPQHF
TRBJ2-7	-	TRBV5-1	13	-	TGCGCCAGCAGCAGACAGGCCTCCTACGAGCAGTACTTC	CASSRQASYEQYF
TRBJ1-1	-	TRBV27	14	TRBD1	TGTGCCAGCAGTCTATCCCACAGGGGAACTGAAGCTTTCTTT	CASSLSHRGTEAFF
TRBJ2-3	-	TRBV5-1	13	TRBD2	TGCGCCAGCAGCTTCCGGGGGGAAGATACGCAGTATTTT	CASSFRGEDTQYF
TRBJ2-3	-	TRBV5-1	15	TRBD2	TGCGCCAGCAGCTTGCAGCGGGGGGCCACAGATACGCAGTATTTT	CASSLQRGATDTQYF
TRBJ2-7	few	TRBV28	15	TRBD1	TGTGCCAGCAGTTGGACACGGGACAGTCCCTACGAGCAGTACTTC	CASSWTRDSPYEQYF
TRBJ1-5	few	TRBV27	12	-	TGTGCCAGCAGTAAAGGCAATCAGCCCCAGCATTTT	CASSKGNQPQHF
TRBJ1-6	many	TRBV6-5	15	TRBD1	TGTGCCAGCAGTTACTCAAGACAGGGGGATTCACCCCTCCACTTT	CASSYSRQGDSPLHF
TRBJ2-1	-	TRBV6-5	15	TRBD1	TGTGCCAGCAGTTACCGGGGACAGGGGGCCCATGAGCAGTTCTTC	CASSYRGQGAHEQFF
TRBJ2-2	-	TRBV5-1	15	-	TGCGCCAGCAGCTTGGAGCAGGGGGGCACCGGGGAGCTGTTTTTT	CASSLEQGGTGELFF
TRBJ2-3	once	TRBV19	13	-	TGTGCCAGTAGCCGGGACTTCACAGATACGCAGTATTTT	CASSRDFTDTQYF
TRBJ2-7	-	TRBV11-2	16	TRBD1	TGTGCCAGCAGCCGCAGGGGACAGGGGGCAAGGTACGAGCAGTACTTC	CASSRRGQGARYEQYF
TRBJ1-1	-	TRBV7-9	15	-	TGTGCCAGCAGCGGGTCCGGGACGGGGAACACTGAAGCTTTCTTT	CASSGSGTGNTEAFF
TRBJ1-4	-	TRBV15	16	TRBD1	TGTGCCACCAGCAGAGATTACCAGGACAGGGGAGGAAAACTGTTTTTT	CATSRDYQDRGGKLFF
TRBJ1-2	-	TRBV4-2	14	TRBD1	TGTGCCAGCAGCCAAGGGACAGGGGGACGCGGCTACACCTTC	CASSQGTGGRGYTF
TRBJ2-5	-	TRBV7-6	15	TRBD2	TGTGCCAGCAGCTTAGCTAGCGGGGGGCAGGGGACCCAGTACTTC	CASSLASGGQGTQYF
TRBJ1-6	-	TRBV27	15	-	TGTGCCAGCAGCCGTCTCCAGCTGACTGGTTCACCCCTCCACTTT	CASSRLQLTGSPLHF
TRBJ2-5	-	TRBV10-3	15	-	TGTGCCATGAACAGCCGGGGGTTGGAAGGAGAGACCCAGTACTTC	CAMNSRGLEGETQYF
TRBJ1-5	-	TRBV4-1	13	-	TGCGCCAGCAGCCAAGATGGCAATCAGCCCCAGCATTTT	CASSQDGNQPQHF
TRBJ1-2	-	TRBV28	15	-	TGTGCCAGCAGTTTCCATGCCTCGAAGGGCTTACCCCTCACCTTC	CASSFHASKGLPLTF
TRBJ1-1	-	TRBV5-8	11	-	TGTGCCAGTACGTGGAACACTGAAGCTTTCTTT	CASTWNTEAFF
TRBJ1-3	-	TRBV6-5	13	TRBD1	TGTGCCAGCAGAACGACAGGGATGAACACCATATATTTT	CASRTTGMNTIYF
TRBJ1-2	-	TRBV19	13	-	TGTGCCAGTAGGGGATCTCTGAACTATGGCTACACCTTC	CASRGSLNYGYTF
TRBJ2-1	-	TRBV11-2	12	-	TGTGCCAGCAGCCACCTAGAAAATGAGCAGTTCTTC	CASSHLENEQFF
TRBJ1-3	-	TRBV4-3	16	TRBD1	TGCGCCAGCAGCCAAGGTCAGGGGGCGAGGGGAAACACCATATATTTT	CASSQGQGARGNTIYF
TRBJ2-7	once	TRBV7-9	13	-	TGTGCCAGCAGCTTATTTGGGGGCTACGAGCAGTACTTC	CASSLFGGYEQYF
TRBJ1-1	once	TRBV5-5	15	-	TGTGCCAGCAGCTTGCGTCGGCAGGGAAGAACTGAAGCTTTCTTT	CASSLRRQGRTEAFF
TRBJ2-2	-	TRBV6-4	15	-	TGTGCCAGCAGTGACTCGACAGTGAACACCGGGGAGCTGTTTTTT	CASSDSTVNTGELFF
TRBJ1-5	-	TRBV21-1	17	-	TGTGCCAGCAGCAAGTCGGATCCTAAAGGGAGCAATCAGCCCCAGCATTTT	CASSKSDPKGSNQPQHF
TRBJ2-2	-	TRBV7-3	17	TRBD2	TGTGCCAGCAGCTTAACGTATAGCGGGGTTCACACCGGGGAGCTGTTTTTT	CASSLTYSGVHTGELFF
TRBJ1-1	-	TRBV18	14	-	TGTGCCAGCTCACAACAGGGAGGGAACACTGAAGCTTTCTTT	CASSQQGGNTEAFF
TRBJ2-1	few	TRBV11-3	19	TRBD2	TGTGCCAGCAGCTCCCGGGGTCCAGCGGGGGGAGAACGGCGCAATGAGCAGTTCTTC	CASSSRGPAGGERRNEQFF